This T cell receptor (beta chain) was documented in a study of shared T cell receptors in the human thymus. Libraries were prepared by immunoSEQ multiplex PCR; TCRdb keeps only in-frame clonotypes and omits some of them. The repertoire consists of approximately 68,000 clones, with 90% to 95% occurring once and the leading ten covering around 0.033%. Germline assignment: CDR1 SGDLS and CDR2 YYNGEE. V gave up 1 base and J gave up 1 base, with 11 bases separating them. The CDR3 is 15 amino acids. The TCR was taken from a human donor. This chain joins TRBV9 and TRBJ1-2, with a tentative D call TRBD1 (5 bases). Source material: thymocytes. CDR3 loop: CASSVSGDNNYGYTF. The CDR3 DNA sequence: TGTGCCAGCAGCGTATCGGGGGATAATAACTATGGCTACACCTTC.